This TCR beta chain appears in the sequencing data of a study of technical replicates of blood from a few donors. Assay used: immunoSEQ multiplex PCR; TCRdb lists only in-frame clones, some missing. The sample lists 64,000 or so clones; approximately 97% were seen once. Germline values: CDR1 SGHNT, CDR2 YYREEE (reference sequence). The CDR3 has 13 residues. V was trimmed by 4 bases and J by 4 bases, leaving 10 bases between them. V gene TRBV5-4 combines with J gene TRBJ2-3; possible D gene TRBD2, 5 bases. Sequences were obtained from T cells isolated from PBMCs. The clonotype was recovered from a human donor in good health. The CDR3 sequence: CASSPAGPDTQYF. The CDR3 DNA reads TGTGCCAGCAGCCCCGCGGGTCCAGATACGCAGTATTTT. The whole variable domain, filled in from reference TRBV5-4 and TRBJ2-3, reads ETGVTQSPTHLIKTRGQQVTLRCSSQSGHNTVSWYQQALGQGPQFIFQYYREEENGRGNFPPRFSGLQFPNYSSELNVNALELDDSALYLCASSPAGPDTQYFGPGTRLTVL.